This T cell receptor beta chain was found in a study of control samples from healthy donors and cancer patients. Trimming took 6 bases from V and 4 from J, leaving 10 bases between them. Germline V gene lookup returns CDR1 SGHTA and CDR2 FQGNSA. The CDR3 contains 13 residues. The table came from immunoSEQ multiplex PCR; TCRdb's copy has only in-frame clones and leaves some out. Of about 160,000 clones listed, just over 95% are singletons. The TCR originated in a woman younger than 45 in good health. V usage is TRBV7-2 and J usage is TRBJ2-1; a weak D match, TRBD1 (6 bases). The sequenced material came from blood. The CDR3 protein is CASRSGQYNEQFF. The CDR3 nucleotides are TGTGCCAGCAGATCTGGACAGTACAATGAGCAGTTCTTC.